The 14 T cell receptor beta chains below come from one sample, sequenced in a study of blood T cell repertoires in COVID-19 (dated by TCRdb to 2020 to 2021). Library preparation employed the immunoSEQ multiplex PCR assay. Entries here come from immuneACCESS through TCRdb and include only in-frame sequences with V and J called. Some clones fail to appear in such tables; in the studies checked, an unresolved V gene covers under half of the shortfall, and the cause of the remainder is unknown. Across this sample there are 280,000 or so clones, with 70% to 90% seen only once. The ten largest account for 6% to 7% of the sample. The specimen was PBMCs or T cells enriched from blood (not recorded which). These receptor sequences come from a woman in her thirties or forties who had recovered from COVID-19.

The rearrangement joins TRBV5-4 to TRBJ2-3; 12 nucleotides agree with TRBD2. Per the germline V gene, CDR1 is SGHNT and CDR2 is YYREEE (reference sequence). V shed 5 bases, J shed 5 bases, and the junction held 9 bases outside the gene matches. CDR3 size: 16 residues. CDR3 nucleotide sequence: TGTGCCAGCAGGCCCCGGACTAGCGGGAAGGGAGATACGCAGTATTTT. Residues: CASRPRTSGKGDTQYF.

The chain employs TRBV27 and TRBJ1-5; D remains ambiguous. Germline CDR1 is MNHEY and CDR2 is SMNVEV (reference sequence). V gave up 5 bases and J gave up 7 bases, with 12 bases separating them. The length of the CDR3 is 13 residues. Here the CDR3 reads CASSRGPEQPQHF. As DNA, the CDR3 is TGTGCCAGCAGTAGAGGCCCTGAACAGCCCCAGCATTTT.

CDR3 nucleotide sequence: TGTGCTAGTGGTTTGGCCGGACAGGGGCGCAATCAGCCCCAGCATTTT. This gives the protein CASGLAGQGRNQPQHF. The V gene is TRBV12-5, the J gene TRBJ1-5; 9 positions match TRBD1. After removal of 1 base from V and 2 bases from J, the junction contained 3 bases not matched to a gene. Germline CDR1 is LGHNT and CDR2 is FRNRAP. This CDR3 is 16 amino acids long.

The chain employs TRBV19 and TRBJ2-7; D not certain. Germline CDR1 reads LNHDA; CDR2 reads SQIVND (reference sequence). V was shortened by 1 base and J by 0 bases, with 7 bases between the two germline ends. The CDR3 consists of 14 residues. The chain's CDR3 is CASSIGRGSYEQYF. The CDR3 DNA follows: TGTGCCAGTAGTATAGGGCGAGGCTCCTACGAGCAGTACTTC.

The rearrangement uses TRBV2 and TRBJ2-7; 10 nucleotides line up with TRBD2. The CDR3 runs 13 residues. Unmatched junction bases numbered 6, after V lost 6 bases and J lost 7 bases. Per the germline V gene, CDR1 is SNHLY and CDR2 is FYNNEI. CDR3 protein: CASRQLAGQEQYF. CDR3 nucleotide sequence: TGTGCCAGCAGACAACTAGCGGGACAAGAGCAGTACTTC.

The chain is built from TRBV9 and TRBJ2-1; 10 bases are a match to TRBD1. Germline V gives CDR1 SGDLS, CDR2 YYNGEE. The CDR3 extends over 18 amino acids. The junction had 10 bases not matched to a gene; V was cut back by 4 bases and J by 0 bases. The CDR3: CASSPDRGRSVSYNEQFF. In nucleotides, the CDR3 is TGTGCCAGCAGCCCCGACAGGGGGCGAAGCGTCTCCTACAATGAGCAGTTCTTC.

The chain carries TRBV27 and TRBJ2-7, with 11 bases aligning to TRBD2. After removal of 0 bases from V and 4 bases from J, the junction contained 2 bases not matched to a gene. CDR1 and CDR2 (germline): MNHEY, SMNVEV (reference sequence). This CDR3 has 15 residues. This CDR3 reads CASSLSPSGRYEQYF. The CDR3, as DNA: TGTGCCAGCAGTTTATCCCCTAGCGGGAGGTACGAGCAGTACTTC.

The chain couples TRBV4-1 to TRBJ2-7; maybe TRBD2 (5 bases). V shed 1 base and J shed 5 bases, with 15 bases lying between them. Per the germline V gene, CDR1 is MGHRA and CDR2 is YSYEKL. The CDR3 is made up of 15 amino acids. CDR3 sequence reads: CASSQGWWERHEQYF. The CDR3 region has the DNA TGCGCCAGCAGCCAAGGTTGGTGGGAGCGTCACGAGCAGTACTTC.

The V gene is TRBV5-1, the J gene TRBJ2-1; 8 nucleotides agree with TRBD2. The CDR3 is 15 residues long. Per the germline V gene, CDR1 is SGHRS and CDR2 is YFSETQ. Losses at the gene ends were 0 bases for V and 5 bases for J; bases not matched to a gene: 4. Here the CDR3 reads CASSLVAGTDNEQFF. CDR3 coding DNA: TGCGCCAGCAGCTTGGTAGCGGGAACTGACAATGAGCAGTTCTTC.

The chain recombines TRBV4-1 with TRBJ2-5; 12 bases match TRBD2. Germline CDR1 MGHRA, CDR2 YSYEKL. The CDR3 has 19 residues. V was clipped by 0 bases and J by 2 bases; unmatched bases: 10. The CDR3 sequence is CASSQDRASGRAPQETQYF. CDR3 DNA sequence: TGCGCCAGCAGCCAAGATCGGGCTAGCGGGAGGGCCCCGCAAGAGACCCAGTACTTC.

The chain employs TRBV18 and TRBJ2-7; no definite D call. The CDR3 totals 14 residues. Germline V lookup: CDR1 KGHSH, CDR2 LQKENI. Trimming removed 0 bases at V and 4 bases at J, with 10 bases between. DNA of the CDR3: TGTGCCAGCTCACCACCCGGAGCGCAGTACGAGCAGTACTTC. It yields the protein CASSPPGAQYEQYF.

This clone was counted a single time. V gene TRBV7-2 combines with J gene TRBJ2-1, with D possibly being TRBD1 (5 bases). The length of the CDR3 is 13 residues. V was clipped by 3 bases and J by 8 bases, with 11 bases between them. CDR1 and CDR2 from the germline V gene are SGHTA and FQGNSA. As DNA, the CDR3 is TGTGCCAGCAGCTTGGGTCAGGGCTATGAGCAGTTCTTC. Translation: CASSLGQGYEQFF.

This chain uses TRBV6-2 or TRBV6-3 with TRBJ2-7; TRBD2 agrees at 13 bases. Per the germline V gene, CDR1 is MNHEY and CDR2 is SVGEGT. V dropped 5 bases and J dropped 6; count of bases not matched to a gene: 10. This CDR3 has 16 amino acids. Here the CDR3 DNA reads TGTGCCAGCAGTGACGGACTAGCGGGAGACTTCGTCGAGCAGTACTTC. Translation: CASSDGLAGDFVEQYF.

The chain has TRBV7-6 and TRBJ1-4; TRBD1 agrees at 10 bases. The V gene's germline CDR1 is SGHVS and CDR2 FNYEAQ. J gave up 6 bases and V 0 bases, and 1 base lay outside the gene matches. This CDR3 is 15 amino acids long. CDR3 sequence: CASSLAGQGDEKLFF. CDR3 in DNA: TGTGCCAGCAGCTTAGCAGGACAGGGGGATGAAAAACTGTTTTTT.